Listed below are T cell receptor beta chains from one sample, sequenced in a study of OX40 agonist ivuxolimab in advanced cancers. Assay: immunoSEQ multiplex PCR; the TCRdb copy retains only in-frame clones and omits some. The sample lists around 26,000 clones; 85% were seen once. The sample in question was CD4+ or CD8+ T cells sorted from blood, obtained in a trial of the OX40 agonist ivuxolimab. These receptors were obtained from an adult with an advanced solid tumor such as melanoma, head and neck, liver or kidney cancer. CDR3s include the opening cysteine and the closing phenylalanine or tryptophan. Each record gives: D gene, J gene, clone size, V gene, CDR3 DNA, CDR3 protein. D genes are given only for firm matches. Only part of the rows carry a size: once, few, many, or a class if the clone is expanded.

NA TRBJ2-2 NA TRBV7-2 TGTGCCAGCAGCTTAGCGCTGCCCACCGGGGAGCTGTTTTTT CASSLALPTGELFF
TRBD1 TRBJ2-7 NA TRBV6-5 TGTGCCAGCAGTTACGGGACAGGCCTCGAGCAGTACTTC CASSYGTGLEQYF
NA TRBJ2-3 NA TRBV5-8 TGCGCCAGCAGCCAAGATCGCTACGGGGGGCCCTCAGATACGCAGTATTTT CASSQDRYGGPSDTQYF
NA TRBJ2-4 NA TRBV4-1 TGCGCCAGCAGCCCCGGAGCTGGCCCAGAGGCCAAAAACATTCAGTACTTC CASSPGAGPEAKNIQYF
TRBD2 TRBJ2-7 NA TRBV13 TGTGCCAGCAGCGCTGGACTAGCGGGACCCCCCTACGAGCAGTACTTC CASSAGLAGPPYEQYF
NA TRBJ2-2 NA TRBV9 TGTGCCAGCAGCGTAGACCCAGGGGAGGATACCGGGGAGCTGTTTTTT CASSVDPGEDTGELFF
NA TRBJ2-7 few TRBV5-1 TGCGCCAGCAGCTTGGAGGCAGGGTGGGCTTACGAGCAGTACTTC CASSLEAGWAYEQYF
NA TRBJ2-3 NA TRBV28 TGTGCCAGCAGTTTAGTAGGGACAGATACGCAGTATTTT CASSLVGTDTQYF
TRBD2 TRBJ2-1 NA TRBV27 TGTGCCAGCAGTTTATCTAGCGGGAGCTACAATGAGCAGTTCTTC CASSLSSGSYNEQFF
TRBD2 TRBJ2-5 NA TRBV7-9 TGTGCCAGCAGCTTTAGCGGGAGGGCTGAGGAGACCCAGTACTTC CASSFSGRAEETQYF
TRBD2 TRBJ2-7 NA TRBV11-1 TGTGCCAGCAGCCCCTCCGGGAGGGGCCACGAGCAGTACTTC CASSPSGRGHEQYF
NA TRBJ2-1 once TRBV25-1 TGTGCCAGCGGGGCAGACTACAATGAGCAGTTCTTC CASGADYNEQFF
NA TRBJ2-3 few TRBV5-1 TGCGCCAGCAGTTCGTCCGGACGCACAGATACGCAGTATTTT CASSSSGRTDTQYF
NA TRBJ1-4 NA TRBV21-1 TGTGCCAGCCCGCCCCACGGGGCCTCTAATGAAAAACTGTTTTTT CASPPHGASNEKLFF
TRBD2 TRBJ2-1 NA TRBV29-1 TGCAGCGTTGGAGGACTAGCGGACAAAACCATTTACAATGAGCAGTTCTTC CSVGGLADKTIYNEQFF
NA TRBJ1-2 NA TRBV7-9 TGTGCCAGCAGCTCGTTCGATGGCTACACCTTC CASSSFDGYTF
TRBD2 TRBJ2-1 NA TRBV7-2 TGTGCCAGCAGCTGGACTAGCGGCCCCTACAATGAGCAGTTCTTC CASSWTSGPYNEQFF
NA TRBJ1-1 NA TRBV19 TGTGCCAGCACAGGGAGCACTGAAGCTTTCTTT CASTGSTEAFF
NA TRBJ2-7 NA TRBV11-2 TGTGCCAGCAGCTTAGATACTAGCTACGAGCAGTACTTC CASSLDTSYEQYF
NA TRBJ2-5 NA TRBV6-5 TGTGCCAGCAGTTACTCTACGGACAGCCAAGAGACCCAGTACTTC CASSYSTDSQETQYF
NA TRBJ2-5 NA TRBV25-1 TGTGCCAGCAGTGAGACTTACGGGGTTGAGGAGACCCAGTACTTC CASSETYGVEETQYF
NA TRBJ2-7 once TRBV27 TGTGCCAGCAGTTTAAAAAGTCGGGGGTCGTACGAGCAGTACTTC CASSLKSRGSYEQYF
TRBD1 TRBJ2-1 NA TRBV7-3 TGTGCCAGCAGCCCCTGGGAGACAGGGGGGGATGAGCAGTTCTTC CASSPWETGGDEQFF
NA TRBJ1-1 few TRBV9 TGTGCCAGCAGCGTAGCAGTGAACACTGAAGCTTTCTTT CASSVAVNTEAFF
NA TRBJ2-7 NA TRBV11-2 TGTGCCAGCAGCTCCGGCGAGCAGTACTTC CASSSGEQYF
TRBD1 TRBJ1-1 NA TRBV19 TGTGCCAGTAGTATTGAGGGGGCCGCTACCAACACTGAAGCTTTCTTT CASSIEGAATNTEAFF
NA TRBJ2-6 NA TRBV5-4 TGTGCCAGCAGCCCCCAGGTGATGGACTCTGGGGCCAACGTCCTGACTTTC CASSPQVMDSGANVLTF
NA TRBJ2-1 NA TRBV9 TGTGCCAGCAGCGTAGTGGGGGCATCCTCCCTCAATGAGCAGTTCTTC CASSVVGASSLNEQFF
NA TRBJ1-2 NA TRBV29-1 TGCAGCGTTGAAGCGGAGAACTATGGCTACACCTTC CSVEAENYGYTF
TRBD1 TRBJ2-5 NA TRBV5-1 TGCGCCAGCAGCTTGGTGGCAGGGGGCAGGGAGACCCAGTACTTC CASSLVAGGRETQYF
NA TRBJ2-2 NA TRBV7-9 TGTGCCAGCAGCCTAGAATCCGGGGAGCTGTTTTTT CASSLESGELFF
NA TRBJ1-1 NA TRBV27 TGTGCCAGCAGTTTTCCGCCCCCGACGGGGAAAGCTTTCTTT CASSFPPPTGKAFF
NA TRBJ1-1 NA TRBV9 TGTGCCAGCAGCGTAGAGGGCACTGAAGCTTTCTTT CASSVEGTEAFF
TRBD1 TRBJ1-1 NA TRBV2 TGTGCCAGCACCGGGACAGGGCAATTATTCACTGAAGCTTTCTTT CASTGTGQLFTEAFF
NA TRBJ1-1 NA TRBV7-6 TGTGCCAGCAGCCCCAGTAACACTGAAGCTTTCTTT CASSPSNTEAFF
NA TRBJ2-7 few TRBV30 TGTGCCTGGAGTGAAGAAAGCGGGTTCCACGAGCAGTACTTC CAWSEESGFHEQYF
NA TRBJ1-1 medium-sized TRBV19 TGTGCCAGTAGTATGGGCAGGAACACTGAAGCTTTCTTT CASSMGRNTEAFF
TRBD2 TRBJ2-7 once TRBV7-2 TGTGCCAGCAGCCCCTTCGGCGGGGGGGTCCGAAACGAGCAGTACTTC CASSPFGGGVRNEQYF
NA TRBJ2-1 NA TRBV5-8 TGTGCCAGCCACGCCTACAATGAGCAGTTCTTC CASHAYNEQFF
NA TRBJ2-7 NA TRBV19 TGTGCCAGTAGGTATTCGCAGGCTAGCTCCTACGAGCAGTACTTC CASRYSQASSYEQYF
NA TRBJ1-4 few TRBV4-1 TGCGCCAGCAGCCAGGGCACAGGGAGTGAAAAACTGTTTTTT CASSQGTGSEKLFF
TRBD2 TRBJ2-5 NA TRBV25-1 TGTGCCAGCAGTGCCCGCCTAGCGGGAGGGACAATCCAAGAGACCCAGTACTTC CASSARLAGGTIQETQYF
NA TRBJ2-2 once TRBV4-1 TGCGCCAGCAGCCCTATATCCGGGGAGCTGTTTTTT CASSPISGELFF
TRBD1 TRBJ2-4 NA TRBV19 TGTGCCAGTAGTAAGTTTGGGACAGCTCGGACGAACATTCAGTACTTC CASSKFGTARTNIQYF
NA TRBJ1-2 NA TRBV6-1 TGTGCCTCTTCGGCGGGGGCCTATGGCTACACCTTC CASSAGAYGYTF
NA TRBJ2-7 NA TRBV5-5 TGTGCCAGCAGCTTGGAGTGGCCCTCCGTGGAGCAGTACTTC CASSLEWPSVEQYF